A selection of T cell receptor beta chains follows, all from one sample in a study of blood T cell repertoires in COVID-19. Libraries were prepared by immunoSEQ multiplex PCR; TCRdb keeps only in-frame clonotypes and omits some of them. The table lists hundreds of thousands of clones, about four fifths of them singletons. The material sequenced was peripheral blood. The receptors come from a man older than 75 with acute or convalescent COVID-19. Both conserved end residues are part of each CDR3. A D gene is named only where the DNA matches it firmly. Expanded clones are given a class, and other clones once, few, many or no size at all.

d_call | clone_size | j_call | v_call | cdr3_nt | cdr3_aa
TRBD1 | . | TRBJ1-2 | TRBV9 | TGTGCCAGCAGCGCCCAAGACAGGGGGCTTTATGGCTACACCTTC | CASSAQDRGLYGYTF
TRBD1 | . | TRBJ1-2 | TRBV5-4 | TGTGCCAGCAGCTTGGAAGGACAGGGATATCCCAGGGGCTACACCTTC | CASSLEGQGYPRGYTF
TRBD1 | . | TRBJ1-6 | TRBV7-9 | TGTGCCAGCAGCTTAGGGACAGGGGGTTCACCCCTCCACTTT | CASSLGTGGSPLHF
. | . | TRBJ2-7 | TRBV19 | TGTGCCAGTAGCCGTACCCCACTGAGCTCCTACGAGCAGTACTTC | CASSRTPLSSYEQYF
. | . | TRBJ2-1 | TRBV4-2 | TGTGCCAGCAGCCCAGACAACAATGAGCAGTTCTTC | CASSPDNNEQFF
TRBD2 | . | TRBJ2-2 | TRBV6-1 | TGTGCCAGCAGTGAAGCACTAGCGGGGGGATCGAACACCGGGGAGCTGTTTTTT | CASSEALAGGSNTGELFF
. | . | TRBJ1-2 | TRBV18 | TGTGCCAGCTCACCAGACGGGAACTATGGCTACACCTTC | CASSPDGNYGYTF
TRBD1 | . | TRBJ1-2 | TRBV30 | TGTGCCTGGAGTGGACAGGGGGCCGGCTATGGCTACACCTTC | CAWSGQGAGYGYTF
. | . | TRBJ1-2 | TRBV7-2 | TGTGCCAGCAGCTTACAGGAGGGTCTGTATGGCTACACCTTC | CASSLQEGLYGYTF
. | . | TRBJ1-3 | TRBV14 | TGTGCCAGCAGCCAAGAGCGGGTTAGGGACATAGGAAACACCATATATTTT | CASSQERVRDIGNTIYF
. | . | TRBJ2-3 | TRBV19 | TGTGCCAGTAAAGTAGGGGGGGCAGATACGCAGTATTTT | CASKVGGADTQYF
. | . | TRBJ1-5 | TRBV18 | TGTGCCAGCTCTGCGGACTATTTAATAGGACAGCCCCAGCATTTT | CASSADYLIGQPQHF
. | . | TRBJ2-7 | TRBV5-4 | TGTGCCAGCAGCTTGGGCGGGCGGGGCGCCTACGAGCAGTACTTC | CASSLGGRGAYEQYF
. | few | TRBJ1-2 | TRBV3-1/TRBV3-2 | TGTGCCAGCAGCCAAGAGCCAGGGCGAGGGGGTGGCTACACCTTC | CASSQEPGRGGGYTF
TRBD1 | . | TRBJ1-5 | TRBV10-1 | TGCGCCAGCAGTGAGTCGAAACAGGGGGAGAGTCAGCCCCAGCATTTT | CASSESKQGESQPQHF
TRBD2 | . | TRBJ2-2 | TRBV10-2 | TGCGCCAGCAGACGTCTCGGGACTAGCGGGGGGGGGAGCACCGGGGAGCTGTTTTTT | CASRRLGTSGGGSTGELFF
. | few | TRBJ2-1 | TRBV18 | TGTGCCAGCTCTCCAGAAGGAAACAAGGACTCCGCGCAGTTCTTC | CASSPEGNKDSAQFF
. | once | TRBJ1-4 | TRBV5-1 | TGCGCCAGCAGCTTGCAGGGTTTAAGTGAAAAACTGTTTTTT | CASSLQGLSEKLFF
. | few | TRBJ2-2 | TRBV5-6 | TGTGCCAGCAGCTTGAAGCCCCACAGGAAAATAACCGGGGAGCTGTTTTTT | CASSLKPHRKITGELFF
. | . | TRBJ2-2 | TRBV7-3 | TGTGCCAGCAGCGTGGAGAGGAACACCGGGGAGCTGTTTTTT | CASSVERNTGELFF
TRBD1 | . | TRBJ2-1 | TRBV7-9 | TGTGCCAGCGAGGGACAGCGCTCCTACAATGAGCAGTTCTTC | CASEGQRSYNEQFF